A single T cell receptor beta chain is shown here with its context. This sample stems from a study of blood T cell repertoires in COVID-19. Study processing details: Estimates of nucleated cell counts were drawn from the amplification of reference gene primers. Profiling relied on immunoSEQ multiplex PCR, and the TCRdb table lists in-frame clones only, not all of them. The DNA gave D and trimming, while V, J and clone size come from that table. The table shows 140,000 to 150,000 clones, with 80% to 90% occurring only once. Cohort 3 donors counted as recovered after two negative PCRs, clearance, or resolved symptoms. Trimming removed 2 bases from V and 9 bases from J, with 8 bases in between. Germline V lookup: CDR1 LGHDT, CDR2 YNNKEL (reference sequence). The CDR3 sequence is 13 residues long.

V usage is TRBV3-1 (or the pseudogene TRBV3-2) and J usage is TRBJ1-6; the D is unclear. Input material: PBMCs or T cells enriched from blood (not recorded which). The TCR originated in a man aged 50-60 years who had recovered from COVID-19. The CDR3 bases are TGTGCCAGCAGCCAATGGCGGGGTTCACCCCTCCACTTT. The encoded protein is CASSQWRGSPLHF.